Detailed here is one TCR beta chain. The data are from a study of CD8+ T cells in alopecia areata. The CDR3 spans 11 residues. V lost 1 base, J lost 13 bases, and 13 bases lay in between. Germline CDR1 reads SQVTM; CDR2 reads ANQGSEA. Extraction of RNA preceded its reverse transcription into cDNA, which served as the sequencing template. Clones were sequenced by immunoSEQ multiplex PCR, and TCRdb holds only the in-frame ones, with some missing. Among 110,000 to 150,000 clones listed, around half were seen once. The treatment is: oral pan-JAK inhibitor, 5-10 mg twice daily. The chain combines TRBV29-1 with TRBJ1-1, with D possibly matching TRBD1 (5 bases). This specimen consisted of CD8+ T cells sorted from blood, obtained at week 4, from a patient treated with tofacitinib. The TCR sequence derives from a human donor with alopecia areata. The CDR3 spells CSVEAGQVCFF. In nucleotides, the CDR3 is TGCAGCGTTGAAGCAGGGCAGGTTTGTTTCTTT.